This T cell receptor beta chain was profiled in a study of OX40 agonist ivuxolimab in advanced cancers. Across the study: At approximately 80% male, the cohort had a mean age of 60 years, ranging from about 20 to 79. Points from the study as a whole: Expanded clones belonging to CD8+ T cells outnumbered, on average, those of CD4+.

The junction had 7 bases not matched to a gene; V was cut back by 0 bases and J by 6 bases. The germline V gene encodes CDR1 MGHRA and CDR2 YSYEKL. The CDR3 covers 16 residues. Sequencing used immunoSEQ multiplex PCR; TCRdb keeps in-frame clones, though not all of them. The data contain more than 60,000 clones, 80% to 90% of them singletons. Remarks on this clone: Antigen unknown.

V usage is TRBV4-1 and J usage is TRBJ2-1; 8 nucleotides align to TRBD2. This clonotype was sampled from an adult with an advanced solid tumor such as melanoma, head and neck, liver or kidney cancer. The sample consisted of CD4+ or CD8+ T cells sorted from blood, taken in a trial of the OX40 agonist ivuxolimab. CDR3 sequence: CASSQDQGSGVNEQFF. The DNA for the CDR3 is TGCGCCAGCAGCCAAGATCAGGGTAGCGGGGTCAATGAGCAGTTCTTC.